The TCR beta chain under discussion was sequenced for a study of blood T cell repertoires in COVID-19. Study context: The cDNA or gDNA used as material had been derived from T cells, B-cell-depleted T cells, or PBMCs.

From germline, CDR1 is SNHLY and CDR2 FYNNEI. The CDR3 consists of 14 residues. The V end was cut by 5 bases, the J end by 0 bases, with 10 bases between. In the source study's methods: Nucleated cell number was recorded as an estimate derived from reference gene primer amplification. The data were produced by immunoSEQ multiplex PCR, yet TCRdb's version contains in-frame clones alone and is incomplete. D and trimming were read from the DNA, whereas the V and J calls and clone size are those reported in that table. This sample yields under 300,000 clones, of which 84% are seen a single time; less than 4.5% belongs to the top ten.

The source material was peripheral blood. The chain is built from TRBV2 and TRBJ1-1; a weak D match, TRBD1 (6 bases). The TCR sequence derives from a man aged 45-65 years with acute or convalescent COVID-19. The CDR3 sequence: CASSWTELNTEAFF. In nucleotides, the CDR3 is TGTGCCAGCAGTTGGACAGAACTGAACACTGAAGCTTTCTTT.